This T cell receptor beta chain came from a study of identical twins. Looked up from germline, CDR1 is KGHDR and CDR2 is SFDVKD. Unmatched junction bases numbered 5, after V lost 1 base and J lost 3 bases. This CDR3 has 16 residues. Study findings and constraints: For zero-insertion analyses, partial confounding could come from invariant MAIT and iNKT cells.

This clonotype has a count of ten or more. The target antigen is unknown. TCRdb analysed the 5' RACE reads with MiXCR anew, one entry per CDR3 protein. The table includes about 530,000 distinct CDR3 sequences, over 12% detected once. This sample also appeared in a second study, on yellow fever vaccine responses in identical twins.

The source material was CD4+ T cells sorted from blood. The sequence came from a woman aged 18-29 years in good health. This chain joins TRBV24-1 and TRBJ2-1, with 7 bases aligning to TRBD1. CDR3 coding DNA: TGTGCCACCAGTGATTTACAGGGGACAGACTACAATGAGCAGTTCTTC. Translated: CATSDLQGTDYNEQFF.